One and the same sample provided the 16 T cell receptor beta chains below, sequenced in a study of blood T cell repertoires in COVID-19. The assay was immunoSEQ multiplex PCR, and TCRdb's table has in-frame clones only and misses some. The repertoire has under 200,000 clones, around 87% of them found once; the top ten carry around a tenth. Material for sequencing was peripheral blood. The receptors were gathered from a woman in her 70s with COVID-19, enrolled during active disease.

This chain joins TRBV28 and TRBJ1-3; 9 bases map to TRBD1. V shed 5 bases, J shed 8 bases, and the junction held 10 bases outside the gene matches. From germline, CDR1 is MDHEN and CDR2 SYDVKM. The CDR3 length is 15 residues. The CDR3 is CASSTPGQGLYTIYF. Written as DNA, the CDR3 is TGTGCCAGCAGTACCCCAGGACAGGGGTTATACACCATATATTTT.

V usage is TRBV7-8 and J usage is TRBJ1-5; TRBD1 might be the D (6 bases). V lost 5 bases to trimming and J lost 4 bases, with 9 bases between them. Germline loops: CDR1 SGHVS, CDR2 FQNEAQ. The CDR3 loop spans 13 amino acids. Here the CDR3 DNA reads TGTGCCAGCAGCCGGCAGGGGAATCAGCCCCAGCATTTT. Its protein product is CASSRQGNQPQHF.

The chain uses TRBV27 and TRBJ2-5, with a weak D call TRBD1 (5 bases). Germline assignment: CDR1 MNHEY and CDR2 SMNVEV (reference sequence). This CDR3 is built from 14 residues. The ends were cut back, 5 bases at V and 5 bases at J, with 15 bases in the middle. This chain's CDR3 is CASSKGSVRETQYF. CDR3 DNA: TGTGCCAGCAGTAAGGGGTCGGTCCGTGAGACCCAGTACTTC.

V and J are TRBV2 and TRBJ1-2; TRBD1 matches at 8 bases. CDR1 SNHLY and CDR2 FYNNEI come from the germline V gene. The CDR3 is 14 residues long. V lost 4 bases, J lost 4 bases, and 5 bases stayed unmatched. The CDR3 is CASSVTGEIYGYTF. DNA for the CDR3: TGTGCCAGCAGTGTGACAGGGGAAATCTATGGCTACACCTTC. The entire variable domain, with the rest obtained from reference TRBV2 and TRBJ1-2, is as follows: EPEVTQTPSHQVTQMGQEVILRCVPISNHLYFYWYRQILGQKVEFLVSFYNNEISEKSEIFDDQFSVERPDGSNFTLKIRSTKLEDSAMYFCASSVTGEIYGYTFGSGTRLTVV.

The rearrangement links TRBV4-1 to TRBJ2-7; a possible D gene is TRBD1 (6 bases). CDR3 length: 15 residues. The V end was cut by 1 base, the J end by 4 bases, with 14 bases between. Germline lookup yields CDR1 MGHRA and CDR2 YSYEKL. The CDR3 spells CASSQAQPGVYEQYF. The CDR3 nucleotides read TGCGCCAGCAGCCAAGCTCAGCCAGGGGTTTACGAGCAGTACTTC.

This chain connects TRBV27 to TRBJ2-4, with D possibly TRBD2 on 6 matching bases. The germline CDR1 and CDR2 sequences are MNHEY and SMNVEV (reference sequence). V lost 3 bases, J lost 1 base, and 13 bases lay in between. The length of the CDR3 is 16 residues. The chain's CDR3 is CASSLTLAAAKNIQYF. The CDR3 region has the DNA TGTGCCAGCAGTTTGACACTAGCCGCCGCCAAAAACATTCAGTACTTC.

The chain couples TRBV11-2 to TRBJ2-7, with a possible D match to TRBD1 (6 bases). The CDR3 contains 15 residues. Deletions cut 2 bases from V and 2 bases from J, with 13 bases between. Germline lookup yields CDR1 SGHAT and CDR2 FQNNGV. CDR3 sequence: CASSLNRDAAYEQYF. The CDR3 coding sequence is TGTGCCAGCAGCTTAAACAGGGACGCAGCCTACGAGCAGTACTTC.

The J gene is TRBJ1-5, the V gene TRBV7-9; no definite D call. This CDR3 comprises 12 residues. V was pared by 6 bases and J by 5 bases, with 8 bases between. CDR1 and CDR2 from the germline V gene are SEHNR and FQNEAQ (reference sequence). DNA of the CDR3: TGTGCCAGCAGTAGATCCGATCAGCCCCAGCATTTT. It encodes CASSRSDQPQHF.

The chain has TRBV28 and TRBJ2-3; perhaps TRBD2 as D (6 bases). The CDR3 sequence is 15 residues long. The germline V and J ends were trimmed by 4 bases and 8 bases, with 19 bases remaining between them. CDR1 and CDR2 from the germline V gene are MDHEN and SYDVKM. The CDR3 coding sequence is TGTGCCAGCAGTTCGCCCTGGGACTCCCCCTCTACGCAGTATTTT. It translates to CASSSPWDSPSTQYF. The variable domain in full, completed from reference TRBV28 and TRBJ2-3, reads DVKVTQSSRYLVKRTGEKVFLECVQDMDHENMFWYRQDPGLGLRLIYFSYDVKMKEKGDIPEGYSVSREKKERFSLILESASTNQTSMYLCASSSPWDSPSTQYFGPGTRLTVL.

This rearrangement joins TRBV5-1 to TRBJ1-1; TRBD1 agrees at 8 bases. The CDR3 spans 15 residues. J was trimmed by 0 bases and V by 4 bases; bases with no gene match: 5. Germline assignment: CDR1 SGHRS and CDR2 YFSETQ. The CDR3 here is CASSTAGGLNTEAFF. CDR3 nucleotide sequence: TGCGCCAGCAGCACCGCAGGGGGCCTGAACACTGAAGCTTTCTTT. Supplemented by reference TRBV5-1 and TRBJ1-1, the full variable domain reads KAGVTQTPRYLIKTRGQQVTLSCSPISGHRSVSWYQQTPGQGLQFLFEYFSETQRNKGNFPGRFSGRQFSNSRSEMNVSTLELGDSALYLCASSTAGGLNTEAFFGQGTRLTVV.

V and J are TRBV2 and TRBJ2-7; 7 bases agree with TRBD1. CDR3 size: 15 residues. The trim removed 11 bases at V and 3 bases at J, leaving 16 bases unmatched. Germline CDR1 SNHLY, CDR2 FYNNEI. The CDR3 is CAYRQGRPENYEQYF. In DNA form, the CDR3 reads TGTGCCTACAGACAGGGCCGGCCCGAAAACTACGAGCAGTACTTC.

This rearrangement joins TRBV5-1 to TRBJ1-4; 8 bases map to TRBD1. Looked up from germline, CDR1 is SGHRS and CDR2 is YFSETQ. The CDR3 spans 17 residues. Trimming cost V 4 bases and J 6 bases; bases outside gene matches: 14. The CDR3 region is CASSLGQGLVGYEKLFF. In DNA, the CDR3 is TGCGCCAGCAGCCTAGGACAGGGCCTGGTAGGTTATGAAAAACTGTTTTTT.

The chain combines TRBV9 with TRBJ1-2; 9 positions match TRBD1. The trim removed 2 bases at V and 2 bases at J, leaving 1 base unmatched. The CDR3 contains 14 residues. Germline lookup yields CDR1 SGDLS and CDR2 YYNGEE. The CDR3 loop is CASSVTGGNYGYTF. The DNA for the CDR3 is TGTGCCAGCAGCGTTACAGGGGGCAACTATGGCTACACCTTC.

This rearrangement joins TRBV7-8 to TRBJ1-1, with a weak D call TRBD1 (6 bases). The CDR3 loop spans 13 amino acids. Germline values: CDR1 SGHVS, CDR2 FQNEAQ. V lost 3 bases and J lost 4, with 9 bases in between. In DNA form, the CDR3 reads TGTGCCAGCAGCTTCGGGGGGCGCACTGAAGCTTTCTTT. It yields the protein CASSFGGRTEAFF.

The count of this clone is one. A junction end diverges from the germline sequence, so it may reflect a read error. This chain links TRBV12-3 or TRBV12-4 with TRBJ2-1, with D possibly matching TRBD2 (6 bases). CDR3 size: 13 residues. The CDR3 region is CASIRDSHNEQFF. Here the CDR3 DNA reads TGTGCCAGCATTCGGGACTCCCACAATGAGCAGTTCTTC.

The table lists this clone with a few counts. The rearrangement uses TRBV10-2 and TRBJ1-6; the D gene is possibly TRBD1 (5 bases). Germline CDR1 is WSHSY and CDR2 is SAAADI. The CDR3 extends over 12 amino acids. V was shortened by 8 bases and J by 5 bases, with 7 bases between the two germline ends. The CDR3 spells CASRGNNSPLHF. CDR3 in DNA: TGCGCCAGCCGGGGGAATAATTCACCCCTCCACTTT.